The clone carrying this TCR beta chain was recorded at least ten times. What it binds is unknown. This specimen belongs to a study of T cell repertoires in cytomegalovirus infection. TCRdb reanalysed the reads using MiXCR and keeps one entry per CDR3 protein. The sample holds roughly 68,000 distinct CDR3 sequences, approximately 22% seen once. There are 15 residues in the CDR3. Germline CDR1 SGHTA, CDR2 FQGNSA. The V gene end was trimmed by 1 base and the J gene end by 4 bases; junction bases not matched to a gene: 3. Input material: PBMCs, sequenced either directly or after in vitro stimulation (not recorded which). The sequence was obtained from a human donor in good health (CMV status not recorded). Some clones in this sample may be carry-over from other donors' samples. The chain employs TRBV7-2 and TRBJ2-1; TRBD2 agrees at 8 bases. CDR3 sequence (DNA): TGTGCCAGCAGCTTAGGGCTAGCGGGTTACAATGAGCAGTTCTTC. Its translation: CASSLGLAGYNEQFF.